This entry lists 24 T cell receptor beta chains sequenced from one sample in a study of blood T cells in healthy people across ages. Next came a second PCR, run for about 7 to 12 cycles, which used a sample-barcoded 5' primer along with a J-beta primer mix. In TCRdb, the 5' RACE reads were re-called with MiXCR into one record per CDR3 protein. The repertoire holds some 1.5 million distinct CDR3 sequences, with approximately 28% as singletons. The sample consisted of blood. These receptors all come from a woman in her twenties or thirties in good health.

This chain links TRBV20-1 with TRBJ2-1, with a weak D call TRBD1 (6 bases). Germline V lookup: CDR1 DFQATT, CDR2 SNEGSKA (reference sequence). The ends were cut back, 3 bases at V and 9 bases at J, with 21 bases in the middle. This CDR3 comprises 15 residues. The CDR3 DNA reads TGCAGTGCTAGGCCGGACCGGGACAATACGGGTGAGCAGTTCTTC. Translated: CSARPDRDNTGEQFF.

This chain joins TRBV29-1 and TRBJ2-6, with D maybe TRBD2 (6 bases). Trimming took off 7 bases at V and 0 bases at J, with 16 bases between the two ends. This CDR3 region has 16 residues. Germline CDR1 SQVTM, CDR2 ANQGSEA. As DNA, the CDR3 is TGCAGCGCCGTAGGCGGGGACCGCTCTGGGGCCAACGTCCTGACTTTC. Translating it yields CSAVGGDRSGANVLTF.

The chain couples TRBV7-9 to TRBJ1-4; the D gene is possibly TRBD1 (6 bases). Germline CDR1 reads SEHNR; CDR2 reads FQNEAQ (reference sequence). V gave up 1 base and J gave up 4 bases, with 16 bases separating them. The CDR3 length is 17 residues. CDR3 bases: TGTGCCAGCAGCTTAGGGGTGACAGGAGCCGATAATGAAAAACTGTTTTTT. It encodes CASSLGVTGADNEKLFF.

The table lists this clonotype with a few counts. The gene calls are TRBV10-3 and TRBJ1-2, with 9 bases lining up with TRBD1. The CDR3 contains 13 residues. Germline V gene lookup returns CDR1 ENHRY and CDR2 SYGVKD. Trimming cost V 3 bases and J 6 bases; bases outside gene matches: 2. The CDR3 is CAISDTGGDGYTF. The DNA for the CDR3 is TGTGCCATCAGTGATACAGGGGGCGATGGCTACACCTTC.

Note on this clonotype: It may be a read error: a sequence one base away is much more abundant. In DNA, the CDR3 is TGCGCCAGCAGCTTGAGGGGGATCGACAATGAGCAGTACTTC. Translated, it gives CASSLRGIDNEQYF. The V and J genes are TRBV5-1 and TRBJ2-5; D might be TRBD1 (6 bases). CDR1 is SGHRS, CDR2 YFSETQ, per germline. This CDR3 comprises 14 residues. V was pared by 1 base and J by 11 bases, with 18 bases between.

This clonotype appeared a few times. V usage is TRBV25-1 and J usage is TRBJ2-2; TRBD1 matches at 9 bases. The junction had 5 bases not matched to a gene; V was cut back by 7 bases and J by 5 bases. The CDR3 is 14 residues long. CDR1 MGHDK and CDR2 SYGVNS come from the germline V gene. DNA for the CDR3: TGTGCCAGCAAGGGACAGGGCAGAACCGGGGAGCTGTTTTTT. Translated, it gives CASKGQGRTGELFF. Based on the CDR3 plus reference TRBV25-1 and TRBJ2-2, the full variable domain is EADIYQTPRYLVIGTGKKITLECSQTMGHDKMYWYQQDPGMELHLIHYSYGVNSTEKGDLSSESTVSRIRTEHFPLTLESARPSHTSQYLCASKGQGRTGELFFGEGSRLTVL.

The rearrangement joins TRBV6-4 to TRBJ1-2; a weak D match, TRBD1 (6 bases). Looked up from germline, CDR1 is MRHNA and CDR2 is SNTAGT. The CDR3 is made up of 13 amino acids. Trimming took 6 bases from V and 3 from J, leaving 11 bases between them. CDR3: CASSGGGHYGYTF. The CDR3, as DNA: TGTGCCAGCAGCGGAGGGGGGCACTATGGCTACACCTTC.

The CDR3 region is CASSLLRARSSYF. DNA for the CDR3: TGTGCCAGCAGCTTATTGAGGGCGCGGTCGTCGTACTTC. The chain couples TRBV7-2 to TRBJ2-5, with D tentatively TRBD2 (5 bases). Trimming cost V 2 bases and J 13 bases, with 17 bases left between them. The CDR3 has 13 amino acids. Germline lookup yields CDR1 SGHTA and CDR2 FQGNSA.

The J gene is TRBJ1-5, the V gene TRBV7-9, with D possibly matching TRBD1 (5 bases). Trimming took 5 bases from V and 11 from J, leaving 19 bases between them. The V gene's germline CDR1 is SEHNR and CDR2 FQNEAQ (reference sequence). This CDR3 comprises 14 residues. The CDR3 spells CASSPGHPSGAQHF. CDR3 bases: TGTGCCAGCAGCCCCGGACATCCTTCGGGGGCCCAGCATTTT.

Many counts were recorded for this clonotype. The CDR3 sequence: CASSLSPRQGEQYF. The CDR3 DNA is TGTGCCAGCAGTTTATCCCCCAGACAGGGCGAGCAGTACTTC. The chain joins TRBV27 to TRBJ2-7; 7 nucleotides line up with TRBD1. This CDR3 comprises 14 residues. Germline CDR1 and CDR2: MNHEY and SMNVEV (reference sequence). V was clipped by 0 bases and J by 6 bases; unmatched bases: 5.

The chain combines TRBV25-1 with TRBJ2-1; D not certain. CDR3 length: 15 residues. V dropped 3 bases and J dropped 1 base, with 10 bases sitting between them. Germline V CDR1 and CDR2: MGHDK, SYGVNS. CDR3 nucleotide sequence: TGTGCCAGCAGTGATGTGGTCCGATCCTACAATGAGCAGTTCTTC. It yields the protein CASSDVVRSYNEQFF. Using reference TRBV25-1 and TRBJ2-1 for the parts outside the CDR3, the full variable domain is EADIYQTPRYLVIGTGKKITLECSQTMGHDKMYWYQQDPGMELHLIHYSYGVNSTEKGDLSSESTVSRIRTEHFPLTLESARPSHTSQYLCASSDVVRSYNEQFFGPGTRLTVL.

This sequence joins TRBV5-1 and TRBJ2-5; 8 bases are shared with TRBD1. The germline CDR1 and CDR2 sequences are SGHRS and YFSETQ. The CDR3 has 13 amino acids. J gave up 4 bases and V 5 bases, and 4 bases lay outside the gene matches. The CDR3: CASRTGAGETQYF. For the CDR3, the DNA is TGCGCCAGCAGGACAGGGGCCGGAGAGACCCAGTACTTC.

For this clonotype: This sequence may be a read error, since a much larger clone differs from it by one base. The gene calls are TRBV6-5 and TRBJ2-5; tentative D call: TRBD2 (5 bases). This CDR3 region has 12 residues. The V gene's germline CDR1 is MNHEY and CDR2 SVGAGI. The CDR3: CTSSDVERGLYF. In DNA form, the CDR3 reads TGTACCAGCAGTGACGTAGAAAGAGGGCTGTACTTC.

V usage is TRBV12-5 and J usage is TRBJ2-7; no definite D call. CDR1 is LGHNT, CDR2 FRNRAP, per germline. This CDR3 has 11 residues. Trimming removed 4 bases from V and 5 bases from J, with 6 bases in between. CDR3 coding DNA: TGTGCTAGTGGTTATAATGACGAGCAGTACTTC. It encodes CASGYNDEQYF. Together with reference TRBV12-5 and TRBJ2-7, the CDR3 gives the full variable domain: DARVTQTPRHKVTEMGQEVTMRCQPILGHNTVFWYRQTMMQGLELLAYFRNRAPLDDSGMPKDRFSAEMPDATLATLKIQPSEPRDSAVYFCASGYNDEQYFGPGTRLTVT.

This clonotype appeared a few times. This chain joins TRBV4-1 and TRBJ2-1; D is unclear. The V gene's germline CDR1 is MGHRA and CDR2 YSYEKL. The CDR3 is 15 residues long. Trimming removed 4 bases at V and 6 bases at J, with 16 bases between. The CDR3, as DNA: TGCGCCAGCAGCCCTCAAACGGTCCTGATCAATGAGCAGTTCTTC. Its translation is CASSPQTVLINEQFF.

This clonotype turned up a few times. The J gene is TRBJ2-5, the V gene TRBV29-1, with D possibly being TRBD2 (6 bases). V dropped 6 bases and J dropped 0 bases, with 20 bases sitting between them. The CDR3 contains 16 residues. Germline CDR1 and CDR2: SQVTM and ANQGSEA. For the CDR3, the DNA is TGCAGCGTGGGCGGAAACCGGGGACTGTACCAAGAGACCCAGTACTTC. This gives the protein CSVGGNRGLYQETQYF.

This clonotype was found a few times. This chain uses TRBV12-3 or TRBV12-4 with TRBJ2-5; 11 bases fit TRBD2. The CDR3 is made up of 16 amino acids. The J segment lost 5 bases and the V segment lost 5 bases, leaving 10 bases of the junction unmatched. In DNA form, the CDR3 reads TGTGCCAGCAGTGGATCGCGGGGACTAGCGGAGGAGACCCAGTACTTC. It codes for CASSGSRGLAEETQYF.

On this clonotype itself: Compared with germline, one end of the junction differs, possibly owing to a read error. The CDR3, as DNA: TGTGCCAACAGCTCGGGACCCGATTCACCCCTCCACTTT. Translated: CANSSGPDSPLHF. This chain joins TRBV5-5 and TRBJ1-6, with D perhaps TRBD1 (5 bases). The CDR3 is 13 amino acids. CDR1 is SGHKS, CDR2 YYEKEE, per germline (reference sequence).

V usage is TRBV6-1 and J usage is TRBJ1-6, with D maybe TRBD1 (5 bases). Germline V gene data show CDR1 as MNHNS and CDR2 as SASEGT. CDR3 length: 15 residues. Trimming stripped 6 bases from V and 0 bases from J, with 9 bases between. CDR3 region: CASRGESSYNSPLHF. As DNA, the CDR3 is TGTGCCAGCAGGGGGGAGAGCTCCTATAATTCACCCCTCCACTTT.

The CDR3 DNA reads TGCGCCAGCAGCCCCCAGGGAGGGGGGGCGGGAAATGAGCAGTTCTTC. As protein: CASSPQGGGAGNEQFF. The genes are TRBV5-1 and TRBJ2-1, with D perhaps TRBD2 (7 bases). Germline lookup yields CDR1 SGHRS and CDR2 YFSETQ. V shed 4 bases and J shed 7 bases, with 21 bases lying between them. CDR3 length equals 16 residues.

This clonotype was observed a few times. This chain connects TRBV5-1 to TRBJ2-3; TRBD2 aligns across 12 bases. V lost 3 bases to trimming and J lost 4 bases; unmatched junction nucleotides: 3. The CDR3 runs 15 residues. The germline V gene encodes CDR1 SGHRS and CDR2 YFSETQ. For the CDR3, the DNA is TGCGCCAGCAGCTGGGCTAGCGGGGGGGCAGATACGCAGTATTTT. Protein product: CASSWASGGADTQYF.

Notes on this clonotype: Its ends do not fully match the called genes, so a read error is possible. The rearrangement links TRBV20-1 to TRBJ2-4, with D possibly matching TRBD2 (6 bases). This CDR3 spans 16 amino acids. CDR1 and CDR2 from the germline V gene are DFQATT and SNEGSKA (reference sequence). CDR3: CIARDPGGGDKNIQYF. CDR3 bases: TGCATTGCTAGGGACCCCGGCGGCGGGGACAAAAACATTCAGTACTTC.

A note on this clonotype: A much larger clone lies one base from this, so it may be a read error. This sequence joins TRBV4-3 and TRBJ2-1; D is unresolved. The J call could be wrong; TRBJ2-7 is a better fit for the DNA end. Germline lookup yields CDR1 LGHNA and CDR2 YSLEER. The CDR3 totals 16 residues. For the CDR3, the DNA is TGCGCCAGCAGCCAAGATTCTCAGAGCTCCTACAATGAGCAGTACTTC. Translating it yields CASSQDSQSSYNEQYF.

The chain employs TRBV29-1 and TRBJ2-1; the match to TRBD1 covers 7 bases. Trimming took 3 bases from V and 6 from J; bases not matched to a gene: 5. CDR1 is SQVTM, CDR2 ANQGSEA, per germline. The CDR3 is 13 residues long. For the CDR3, the DNA is TGCAGCGTTGAGGCGACAGGGCGCAATGAGCAGTTCTTC. Its translation: CSVEATGRNEQFF.